Each of the 5 T cell receptor beta chains below was sequenced from the same sample in a study of CD8 T cells in ankylosing spondylitis. Findings and limits, study-wide: In ankylosing spondylitis blood, a motif of eight highly homologous TCR beta variants appeared characteristic.

Their antigen targets remain unknown. MiXCR, applied by TCRdb to the 5' RACE reads, yields one record per CDR3 protein. The sample has about 510,000 distinct CDR3 sequences; roughly 5.3% are singletons. Sequencing was performed on blood, either unsorted or a sorted T cell fraction (not recorded which). Receptors originate from a male donor with ankylosing spondylitis.

There are many counts of this clonotype. V and J are TRBV5-1 and TRBJ1-4; 7 bases align to TRBD1. Trimming removed 3 bases from V and 3 bases from J; junction bases left unmatched: 8. The CDR3 length is 16 residues. Germline values: CDR1 SGHRS, CDR2 YFSETQ. This CDR3 reads CASSSQGGLSNEKLFF. The CDR3 DNA reads as TGCGCCAGCAGCTCTCAGGGGGGGCTTTCTAATGAAAAACTGTTTTTT.

This clonotype was picked up many times. The chain links TRBV5-1 to TRBJ2-3; 10 positions match TRBD1. The J segment lost 6 bases and the V segment lost 4 bases, leaving 5 bases of the junction unmatched. Germline loops: CDR1 SGHRS, CDR2 YFSETQ. This CDR3 region has 14 residues. CDR3 DNA: TGCGCCAGCAGCCCCGGGACAGGGGTGGATACGCAGTATTTT. It encodes CASSPGTGVDTQYF. Based on the CDR3 plus reference TRBV5-1 and TRBJ2-3, the full variable domain is KAGVTQTPRYLIKTRGQQVTLSCSPISGHRSVSWYQQTPGQGLQFLFEYFSETQRNKGNFPGRFSGRQFSNSRSEMNVSTLELGDSALYLCASSPGTGVDTQYFGPGTRLTVL.

V and J are TRBV20-1 and TRBJ2-5; 7 bases are shared with TRBD2. After removal of 2 bases from V and 1 base from J, the junction contained 13 bases not matched to a gene. Germline V gene data show CDR1 as DFQATT and CDR2 as SNEGSKA (reference sequence). CDR3 length: 17 residues. CDR3 in amino acids: CSARFPKYSGFQETQYF. CDR3 bases: TGCAGTGCTAGATTCCCTAAGTATAGCGGGTTCCAAGAGACCCAGTACTTC.

This clonotype was seen many times. CDR3 coding DNA: TGTGCCAGCAGTTACGGGGACAGGACTAGCACAGATACGCAGTATTTT. Residues: CASSYGDRTSTDTQYF. V gene TRBV6-5 combines with J gene TRBJ2-3; 8 bases line up with TRBD1. Germline-derived CDR1 and CDR2 are MNHEY and SVGAGI. The CDR3 loop spans 16 amino acids. V was clipped by 2 bases and J by 0 bases; unmatched bases: 4.

The rearrangement links TRBV7-9 to TRBJ2-6; TRBD2 is a possible D gene (5 bases). Germline V CDR1 and CDR2: SEHNR, FQNEAQ (reference sequence). This CDR3 comprises 17 residues. Trimming left V 5 bases short and J 2 bases short, with 16 bases between. Here the CDR3 reads CASSPAPSGAGANVLTF. CDR3 nucleotides: TGTGCCAGCAGCCCGGCCCCTTCCGGGGCTGGGGCCAACGTCCTGACTTTC.